The source of this T cell receptor beta chain is a study of control samples from healthy donors and cancer patients. This CDR3 has 16 amino acids. V was clipped by 5 bases and J by 2 bases, with 15 bases between them. Germline assignment: CDR1 SGHTA and CDR2 FQGTGA. Assay: immunoSEQ multiplex PCR; the TCRdb copy retains only in-frame clones and omits some. The sample carries some 100,000 clones, approximately 90% recorded once. Sequencing was performed on blood. V gene TRBV7-3 combines with J gene TRBJ2-2; D is unresolved. The TCR sequence derives from a human donor in good health. The donor label of this sample is uncertain. The CDR3 spells CASSQDRIPNTGELFF. The CDR3 DNA reads as TGTGCCAGCAGCCAAGACCGCATCCCTAACACCGGGGAGCTGTTTTTT.